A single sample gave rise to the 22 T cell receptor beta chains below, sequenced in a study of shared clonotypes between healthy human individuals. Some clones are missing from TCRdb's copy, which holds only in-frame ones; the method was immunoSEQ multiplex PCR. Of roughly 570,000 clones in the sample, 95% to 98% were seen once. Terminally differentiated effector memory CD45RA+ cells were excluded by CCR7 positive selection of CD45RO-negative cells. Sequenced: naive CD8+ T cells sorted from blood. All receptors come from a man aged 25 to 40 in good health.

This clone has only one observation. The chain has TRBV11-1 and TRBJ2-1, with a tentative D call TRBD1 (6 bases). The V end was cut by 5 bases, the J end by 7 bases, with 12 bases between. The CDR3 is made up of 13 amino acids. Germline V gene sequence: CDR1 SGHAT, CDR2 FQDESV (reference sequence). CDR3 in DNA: TGTGCCAGCAGCGTGGACAGACTGAATGAGCAGTTCTTC. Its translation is CASSVDRLNEQFF.

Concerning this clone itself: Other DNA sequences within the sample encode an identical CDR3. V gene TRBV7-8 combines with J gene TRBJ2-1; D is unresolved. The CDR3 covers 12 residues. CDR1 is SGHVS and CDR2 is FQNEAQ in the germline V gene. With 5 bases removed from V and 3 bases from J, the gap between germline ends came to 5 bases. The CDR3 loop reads CASSLYYNEQFF. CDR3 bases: TGTGCCAGCAGCCTATACTACAATGAGCAGTTCTTC.

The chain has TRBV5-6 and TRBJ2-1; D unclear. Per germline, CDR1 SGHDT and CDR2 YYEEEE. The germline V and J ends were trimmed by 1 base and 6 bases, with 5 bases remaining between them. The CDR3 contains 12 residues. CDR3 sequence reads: CASSLIANEQFF. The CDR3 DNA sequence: TGTGCCAGCAGCTTGATCGCCAATGAGCAGTTCTTC.

CDR3 sequence (DNA): TGTGCCAGCAGCTTTCAGGGTGGCTATGGCTACACCTTC. This encodes CASSFQGGYGYTF. This chain joins TRBV5-4 and TRBJ1-2, with a weak D call TRBD1 (5 bases). The V gene lost 2 bases and the J gene lost 4 bases, with 9 bases spanning the gap. Looked up from germline, CDR1 is SGHNT and CDR2 is YYREEE (reference sequence). CDR3 length equals 13 residues. The full variable domain, in which reference TRBV5-4 and TRBJ1-2 provide the parts outside the CDR3, is ETGVTQSPTHLIKTRGQQVTLRCSSQSGHNTVSWYQQALGQGPQFIFQYYREEENGRGNFPPRFSGLQFPNYSSELNVNALELDDSALYLCASSFQGGYGYTFGSGTRLTVV.

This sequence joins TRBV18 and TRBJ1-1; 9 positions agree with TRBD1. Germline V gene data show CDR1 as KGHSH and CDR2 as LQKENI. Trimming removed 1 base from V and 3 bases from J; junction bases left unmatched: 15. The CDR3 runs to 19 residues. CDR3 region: CASSPHVPGQGPLDTEAFF. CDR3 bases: TGTGCCAGCTCACCACATGTCCCGGGACAGGGCCCTTTGGACACTGAAGCTTTCTTT. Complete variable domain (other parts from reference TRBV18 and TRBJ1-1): NAGVMQNPRHLVRRRGQEARLRCSPMKGHSHVYWYRQLPEEGLKFMVYLQKENIIDESGMPKERFSAEFPKEGPSILRIQQVVRGDSAAYFCASSPHVPGQGPLDTEAFFGQGTRLTVV.

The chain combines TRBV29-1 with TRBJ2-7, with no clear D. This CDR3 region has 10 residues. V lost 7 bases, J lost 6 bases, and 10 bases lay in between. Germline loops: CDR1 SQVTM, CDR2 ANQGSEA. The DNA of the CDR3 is TGCAGCGGGGTCGAAGGCGAGCAGTACTTC. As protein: CSGVEGEQYF.

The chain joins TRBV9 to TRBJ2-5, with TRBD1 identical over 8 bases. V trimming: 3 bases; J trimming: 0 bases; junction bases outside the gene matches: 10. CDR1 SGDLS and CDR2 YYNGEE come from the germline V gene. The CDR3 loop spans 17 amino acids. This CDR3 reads CASSAHDGDRYQETQYF. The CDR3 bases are TGTGCCAGCAGCGCCCATGACGGGGACAGGTACCAAGAGACCCAGTACTTC. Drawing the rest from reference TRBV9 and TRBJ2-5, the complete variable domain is DSGVTQTPKHLITATGQRVTLRCSPRSGDLSVYWYQQSLDQGLQFLIQYYNGEERAKGNILERFSAQQFPDLHSELNLSSLELGDSALYFCASSAHDGDRYQETQYFGPGTRLLVL.

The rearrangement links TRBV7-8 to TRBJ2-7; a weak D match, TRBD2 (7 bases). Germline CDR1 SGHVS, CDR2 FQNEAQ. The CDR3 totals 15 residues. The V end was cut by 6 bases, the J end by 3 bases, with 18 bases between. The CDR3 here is CASRDSPGLHYEQYF. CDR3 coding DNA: TGTGCCAGCAGGGACAGCCCGGGACTACACTACGAGCAGTACTTC.

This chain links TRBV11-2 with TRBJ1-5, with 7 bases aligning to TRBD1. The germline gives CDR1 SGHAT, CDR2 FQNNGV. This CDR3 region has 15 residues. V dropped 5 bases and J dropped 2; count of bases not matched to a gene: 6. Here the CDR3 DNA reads TGTGCCAGCAGCGCGGGACAGACTGGCAATCAGCCCCAGCATTTT. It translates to CASSAGQTGNQPQHF.

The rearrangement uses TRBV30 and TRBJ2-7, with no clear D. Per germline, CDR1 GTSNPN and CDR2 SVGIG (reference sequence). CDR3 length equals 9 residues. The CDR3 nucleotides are TGTGCTGTAGGCGAAGAGCAGTACTTC. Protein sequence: CAVGEEQYF.

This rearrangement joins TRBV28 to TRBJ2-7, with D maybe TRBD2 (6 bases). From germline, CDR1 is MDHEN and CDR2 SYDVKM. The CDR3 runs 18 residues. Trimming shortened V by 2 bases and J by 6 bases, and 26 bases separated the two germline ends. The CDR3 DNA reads TGTGCCAGCAGTTTAGAGCCAAGGAGGGGCAGGCCGGTGGGCGAGCAGTACTTC. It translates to CASSLEPRRGRPVGEQYF.

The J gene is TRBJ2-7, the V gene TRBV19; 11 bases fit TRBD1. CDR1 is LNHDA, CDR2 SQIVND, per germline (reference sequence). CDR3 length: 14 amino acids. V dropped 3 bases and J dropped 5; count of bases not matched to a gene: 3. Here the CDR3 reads CASSIGQGAHEQYF. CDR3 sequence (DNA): TGTGCCAGTAGTATTGGACAGGGGGCCCACGAGCAGTACTTC.

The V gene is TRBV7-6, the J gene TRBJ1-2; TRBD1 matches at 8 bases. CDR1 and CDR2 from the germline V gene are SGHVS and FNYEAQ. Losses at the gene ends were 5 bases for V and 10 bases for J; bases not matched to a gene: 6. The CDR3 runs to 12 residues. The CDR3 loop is CASSPGTGYYTF. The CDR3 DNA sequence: TGTGCCAGCAGCCCCGGGACAGGATACTACACCTTC. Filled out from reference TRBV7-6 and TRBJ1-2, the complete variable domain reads GAGVSQSPRYKVTKRGQDVALRCDPISGHVSLYWYRQALGQGPEFLTYFNYEAQQDKSGLPNDRFSAERPEGSISTLTIQRTEQRDSAMYRCASSPGTGYYTFGSGTRLTVV.

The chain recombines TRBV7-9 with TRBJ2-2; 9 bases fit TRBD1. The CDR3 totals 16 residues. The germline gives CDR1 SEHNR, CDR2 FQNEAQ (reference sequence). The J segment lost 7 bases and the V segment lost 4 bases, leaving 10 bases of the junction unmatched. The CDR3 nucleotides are TGTGCCAGCAGCTCAAATACACAGGGGGCAGGCGGGGAGCTGTTTTTT. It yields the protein CASSSNTQGAGGELFF.

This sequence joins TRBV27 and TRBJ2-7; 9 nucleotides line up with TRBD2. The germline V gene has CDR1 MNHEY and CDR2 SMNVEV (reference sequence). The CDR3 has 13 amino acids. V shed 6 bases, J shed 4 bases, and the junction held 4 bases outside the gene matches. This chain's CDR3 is CASRLAGRYEQYF. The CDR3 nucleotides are TGTGCCAGCAGGCTAGCGGGAAGATACGAGCAGTACTTC.

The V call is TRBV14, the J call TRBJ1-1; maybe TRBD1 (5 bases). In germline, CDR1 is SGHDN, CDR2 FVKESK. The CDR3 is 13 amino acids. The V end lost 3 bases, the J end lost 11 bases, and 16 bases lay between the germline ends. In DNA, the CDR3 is TGTGCCAGCAGCCAGGTCAAGGGGCTAAGGGCTTTCTTT. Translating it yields CASSQVKGLRAFF.

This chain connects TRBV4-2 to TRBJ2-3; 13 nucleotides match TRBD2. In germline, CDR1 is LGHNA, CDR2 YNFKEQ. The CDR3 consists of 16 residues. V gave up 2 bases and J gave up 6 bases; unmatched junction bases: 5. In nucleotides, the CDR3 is TGTGCCAGCAGCCAAACACTAGCGGGAGGGGAGGATACGCAGTATTTT. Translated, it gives CASSQTLAGGEDTQYF.

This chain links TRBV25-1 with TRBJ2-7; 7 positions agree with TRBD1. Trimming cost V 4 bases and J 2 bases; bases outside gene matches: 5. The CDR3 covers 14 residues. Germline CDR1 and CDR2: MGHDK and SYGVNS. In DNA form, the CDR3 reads TGTGCCAGCAGTGGGGGACAGTTCCCCTACGAGCAGTACTTC. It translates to CASSGGQFPYEQYF.

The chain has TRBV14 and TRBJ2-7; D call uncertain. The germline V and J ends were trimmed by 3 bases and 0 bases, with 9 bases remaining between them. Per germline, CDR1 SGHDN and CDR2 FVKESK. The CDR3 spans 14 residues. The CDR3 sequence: CASSQRIDSYEQYF. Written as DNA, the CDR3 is TGTGCCAGCAGCCAGAGAATCGACTCCTACGAGCAGTACTTC.

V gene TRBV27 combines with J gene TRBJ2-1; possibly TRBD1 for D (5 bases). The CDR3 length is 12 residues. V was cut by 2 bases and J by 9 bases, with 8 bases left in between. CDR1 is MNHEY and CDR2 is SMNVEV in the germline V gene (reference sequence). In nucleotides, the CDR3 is TGTGCCAGCAGTTTAGTGCAGGGTGAGCAGTTCTTC. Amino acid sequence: CASSLVQGEQFF.

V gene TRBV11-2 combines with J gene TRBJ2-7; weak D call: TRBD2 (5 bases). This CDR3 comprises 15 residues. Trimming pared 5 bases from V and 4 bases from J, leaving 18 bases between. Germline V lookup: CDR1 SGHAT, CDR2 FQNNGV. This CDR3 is CASSHSRSGLYEQYF. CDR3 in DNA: TGTGCCAGCAGCCACAGTAGGTCGGGGTTGTACGAGCAGTACTTC.

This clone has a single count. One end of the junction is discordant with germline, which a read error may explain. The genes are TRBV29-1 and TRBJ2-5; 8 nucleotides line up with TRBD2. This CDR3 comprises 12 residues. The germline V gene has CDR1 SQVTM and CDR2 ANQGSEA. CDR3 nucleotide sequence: TGCAGCGGTATAGGGACTAGAGAGATCCAGTACTTC. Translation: CSGIGTREIQYF.